This is a list of T cell receptor beta chains from one sample in a study of T cell repertoires in cytomegalovirus infection. TCRdb independently ran MiXCR on the reads; one entry per CDR3 protein. The sample has over 300,000 distinct CDR3 sequences; about a sixth are singletons. Sequenced: PBMCs. The receptors were sampled from a human donor in good health (CMV status not recorded). Some clones in this sample may be carry-over from other donors' samples. CDR3s include the opening cysteine and the closing phenylalanine or tryptophan. A D gene is named only where the DNA matches it firmly. Size is stated for part of the rows, as once, few or many counts, or as a class when the clone is expanded.

j_gene	abundance	v_gene	d_gene	CDR3aa	CDR3nt
TRBJ2-1	many	TRBV6-2/TRBV6-3	TRBD1	CASSRQGAYNEQFF	TGTGCCAGCAGTAGACAGGGGGCCTACAATGAGCAGTTCTTC
TRBJ2-1	once	TRBV11-2	TRBD2	CASSLGPKGLAAEQFF	TGTGCCAGCAGCTTAGGTCCCAAGGGACTAGCGGCTGAGCAGTTCTTC
TRBJ1-5	many	TRBV4-3	TRBD1	CASSQMTGGGNQPQHF	TGCGCCAGCAGCCAAATGACAGGGGGCGGGAATCAGCCCCAGCATTTT
TRBJ1-1	NA	TRBV7-9	NA	CASTPGGGGLAAFF	TGTGCCAGTACCCCCGGCGGAGGGGGTCTTGCCGCTTTCTTT
TRBJ2-2	few	TRBV10-3	NA	CAISENGGARGTGELFF	TGTGCCATCAGTGAGAACGGGGGAGCCCGGGGCACCGGGGAGCTGTTTTTT
TRBJ1-5	many	TRBV4-3	NA	CASSQDLSQPQHF	TGCGCCAGCAGCCAAGATCTGTCCCAGCCCCAGCATTTT
TRBJ2-2	NA	TRBV19	TRBD1	CASSLGTGGMANTGELFF	TGTGCCAGTAGTTTAGGGACAGGGGGCATGGCGAACACCGGGGAGCTGTTTTTT
TRBJ2-7	many	TRBV6-5	NA	CASSYGKGPYEQYF	TGTGCCAGCAGTTACGGGAAGGGCCCCTACGAGCAGTACTTC
TRBJ1-5	NA	TRBV12-3/TRBV12-4	NA	CASSLGREAEPQHF	TGTGCCAGCAGTTTAGGAAGGGAGGCGGAGCCCCAGCATTTT
TRBJ1-3	NA	TRBV2	NA	CASSGEDGNTIYF	TGTGCCAGCAGTGGGGAGGACGGTAACACCATATATTTT
TRBJ1-1	NA	TRBV19	TRBD1	CASEGQGRSMNTEAFF	TGTGCCAGTGAGGGACAGGGACGCTCGATGAACACTGAAGCTTTCTTT
TRBJ1-3	NA	TRBV4-1	NA	CASSQAAGTRNTIYF	TGCGCCAGCAGCCAAGCGGCAGGGACTCGAAACACCATATATTTT
TRBJ1-5	NA	TRBV5-1	NA	CASSLNPGGNQPQHF	TGCGCCAGCAGCTTGAACCCCGGCGGCAATCAGCCCCAGCATTTT
TRBJ1-2	many	TRBV7-2	NA	CASSSTIGDRSYGVGYTF	TGTGCCAGCAGCTCAACTATCGGGGACCGCAGTTACGGAGTGGGCTACACCTTC
TRBJ1-6	few	TRBV20-1	NA	CSASRGNSPLHF	TGCAGTGCTAGCAGGGGAAATTCACCCCTCCACTTT
TRBJ2-7	few	TRBV20-1	NA	CSAPKQEGGPYEQYF	TGCAGTGCCCCTAAGCAGGAGGGGGGCCCCTACGAGCAGTACTTC